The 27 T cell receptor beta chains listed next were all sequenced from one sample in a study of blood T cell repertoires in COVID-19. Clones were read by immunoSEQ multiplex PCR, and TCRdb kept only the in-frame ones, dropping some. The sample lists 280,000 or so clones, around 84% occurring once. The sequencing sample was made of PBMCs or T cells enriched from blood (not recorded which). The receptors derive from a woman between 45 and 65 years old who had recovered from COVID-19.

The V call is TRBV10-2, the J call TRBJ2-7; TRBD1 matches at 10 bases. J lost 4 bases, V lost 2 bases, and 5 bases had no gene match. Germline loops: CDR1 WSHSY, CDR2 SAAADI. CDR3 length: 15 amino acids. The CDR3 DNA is TGCGCCAGCAGTGAGGGACAGGGGGGAAAGTACGAGCAGTACTTC. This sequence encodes CASSEGQGGKYEQYF.

CDR3 DNA sequence: TGCAGCGCTGCCCCAACGGGTGCCTCTGGAAACACCATATATTTT. Its translation is CSAAPTGASGNTIYF. This sequence joins TRBV29-1 and TRBJ1-3; no reliable D call. V lost 7 bases to trimming and J lost 0 bases, with 16 bases between them. Germline loops: CDR1 SQVTM, CDR2 ANQGSEA. This CDR3 is built from 15 residues.

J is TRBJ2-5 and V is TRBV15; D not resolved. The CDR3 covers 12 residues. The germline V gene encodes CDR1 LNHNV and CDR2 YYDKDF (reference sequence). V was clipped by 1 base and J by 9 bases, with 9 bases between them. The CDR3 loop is CATSRVPVAQYF. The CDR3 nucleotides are TGTGCCACCAGCAGAGTTCCAGTTGCCCAGTACTTC.

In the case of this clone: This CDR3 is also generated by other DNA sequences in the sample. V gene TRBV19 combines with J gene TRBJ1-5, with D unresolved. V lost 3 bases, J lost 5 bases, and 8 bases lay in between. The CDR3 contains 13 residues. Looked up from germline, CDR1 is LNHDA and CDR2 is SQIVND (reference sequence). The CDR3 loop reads CASSIRGDQPQHF. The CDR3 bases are TGTGCCAGTAGTATCAGAGGAGATCAGCCCCAGCATTTT.

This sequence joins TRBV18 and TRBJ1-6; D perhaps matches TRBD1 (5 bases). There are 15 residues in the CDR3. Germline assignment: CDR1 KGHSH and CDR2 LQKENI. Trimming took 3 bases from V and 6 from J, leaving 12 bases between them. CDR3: CASSPSGMGNSPLHF. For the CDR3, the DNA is TGTGCCAGCTCACCCTCAGGGATGGGTAATTCACCCCTCCACTTT.

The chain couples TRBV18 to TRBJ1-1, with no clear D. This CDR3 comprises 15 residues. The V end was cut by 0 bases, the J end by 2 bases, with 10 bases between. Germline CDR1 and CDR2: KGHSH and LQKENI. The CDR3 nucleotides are TGTGCCAGCTCACCACCCGGGAGGGCCAACACTGAAGCTTTCTTT. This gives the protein CASSPPGRANTEAFF.

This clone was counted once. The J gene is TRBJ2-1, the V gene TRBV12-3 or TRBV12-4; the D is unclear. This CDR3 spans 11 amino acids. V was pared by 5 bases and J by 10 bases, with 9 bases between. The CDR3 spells CASSPTTEQFF. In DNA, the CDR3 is TGTGCCAGCAGTCCAACTACGGAGCAGTTCTTC.

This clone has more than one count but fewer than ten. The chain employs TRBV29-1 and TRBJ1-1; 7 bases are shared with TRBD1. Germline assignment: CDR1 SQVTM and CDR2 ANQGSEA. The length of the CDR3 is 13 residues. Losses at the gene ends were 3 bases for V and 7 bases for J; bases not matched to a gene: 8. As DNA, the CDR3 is TGCAGCGTTGATGTATCAGGGGGTGGTGAAGCTTTCTTT. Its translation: CSVDVSGGGEAFF.

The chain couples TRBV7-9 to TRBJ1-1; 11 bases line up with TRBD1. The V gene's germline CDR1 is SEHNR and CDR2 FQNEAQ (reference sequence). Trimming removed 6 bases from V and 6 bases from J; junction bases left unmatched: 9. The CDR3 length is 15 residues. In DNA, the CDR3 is TGTGCCAGCAGATCTGGACAGGGGGCTTTCGCTGAAGCTTTCTTT. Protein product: CASRSGQGAFAEAFF.

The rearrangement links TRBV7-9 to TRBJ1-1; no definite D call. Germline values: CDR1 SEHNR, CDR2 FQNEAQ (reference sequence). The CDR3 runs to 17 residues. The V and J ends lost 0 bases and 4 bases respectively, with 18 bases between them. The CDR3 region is CASSLAGTPPGGTEAFF. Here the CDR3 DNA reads TGTGCCAGCAGCTTAGCCGGAACTCCCCCGGGAGGCACTGAAGCTTTCTTT.

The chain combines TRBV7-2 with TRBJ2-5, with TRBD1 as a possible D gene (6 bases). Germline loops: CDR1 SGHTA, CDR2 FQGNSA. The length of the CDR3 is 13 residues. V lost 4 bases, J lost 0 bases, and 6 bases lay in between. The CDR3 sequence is CASSWGHQETQYF. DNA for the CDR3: TGTGCCAGCAGCTGGGGGCACCAAGAGACCCAGTACTTC. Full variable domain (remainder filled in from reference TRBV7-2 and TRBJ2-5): GAGVSQSPSNKVTEKGKDVELRCDPISGHTALYWYRQSLGQGLEFLIYFQGNSAPDKSGLPSDRFSAERTGGSVSTLTIQRTQQEDSAVYLCASSWGHQETQYFGPGTRLLVL.

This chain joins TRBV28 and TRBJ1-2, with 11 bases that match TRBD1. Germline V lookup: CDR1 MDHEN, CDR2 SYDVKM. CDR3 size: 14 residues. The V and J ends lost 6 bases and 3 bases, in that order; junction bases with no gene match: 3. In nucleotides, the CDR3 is TGTGCCAGCAGGGGGACAGGGGGGGACTATGGCTACACCTTC. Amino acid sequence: CASRGTGGDYGYTF.

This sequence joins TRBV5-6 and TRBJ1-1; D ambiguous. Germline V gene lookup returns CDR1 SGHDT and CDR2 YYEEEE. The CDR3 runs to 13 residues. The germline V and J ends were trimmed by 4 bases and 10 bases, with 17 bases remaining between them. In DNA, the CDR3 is TGTGCCAGCAGCCCCCCTTATTCTGTGAGAGCTTTCTTT. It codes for CASSPPYSVRAFF.

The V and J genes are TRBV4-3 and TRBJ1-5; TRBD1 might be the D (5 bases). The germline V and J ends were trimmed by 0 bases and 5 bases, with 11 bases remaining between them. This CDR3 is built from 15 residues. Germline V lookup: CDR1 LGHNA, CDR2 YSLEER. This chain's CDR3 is CASSQDDGGDQPQHF. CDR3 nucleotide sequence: TGCGCCAGCAGCCAAGACGACGGGGGTGATCAGCCCCAGCATTTT.

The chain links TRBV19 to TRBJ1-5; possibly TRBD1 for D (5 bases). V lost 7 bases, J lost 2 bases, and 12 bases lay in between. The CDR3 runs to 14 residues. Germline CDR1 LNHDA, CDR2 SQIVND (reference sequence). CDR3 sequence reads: CASTTGSGNQPQHF. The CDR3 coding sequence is TGTGCCAGTACCACAGGTTCGGGCAATCAGCCCCAGCATTTT. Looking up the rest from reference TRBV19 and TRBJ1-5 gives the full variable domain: DGGITQSPKYLFRKEGQNVTLSCEQNLNHDAMYWYRQDPGQGLRLIYYSQIVNDFQKGDIAEGYSVSREKKESFPLTVTSAQKNPTAFYLCASTTGSGNQPQHFGDGTRLSIL.

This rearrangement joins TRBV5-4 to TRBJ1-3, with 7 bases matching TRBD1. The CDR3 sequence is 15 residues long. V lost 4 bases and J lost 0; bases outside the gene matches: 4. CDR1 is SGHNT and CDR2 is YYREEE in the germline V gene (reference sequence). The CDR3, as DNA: TGTGCCAGCAGCGCGGGACAGTCCTCTGGAAACACCATATATTTT. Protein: CASSAGQSSGNTIYF.

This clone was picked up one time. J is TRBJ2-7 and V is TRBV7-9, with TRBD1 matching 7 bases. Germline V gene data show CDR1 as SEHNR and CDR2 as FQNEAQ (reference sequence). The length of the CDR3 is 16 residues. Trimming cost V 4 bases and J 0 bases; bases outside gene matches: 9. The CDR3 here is CASSSFSGTASYEQYF. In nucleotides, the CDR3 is TGTGCCAGCAGCTCATTCTCCGGGACAGCCTCCTACGAGCAGTACTTC.

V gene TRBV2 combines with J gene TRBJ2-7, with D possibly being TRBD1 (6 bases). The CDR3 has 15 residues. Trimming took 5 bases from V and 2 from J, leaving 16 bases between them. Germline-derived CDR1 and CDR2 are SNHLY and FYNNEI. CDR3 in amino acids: CASSTQGRGAYEQYF. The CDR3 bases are TGTGCCAGCAGTACTCAGGGGCGCGGCGCCTACGAGCAGTACTTC. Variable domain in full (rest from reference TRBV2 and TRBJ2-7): EPEVTQTPSHQVTQMGQEVILRCVPISNHLYFYWYRQILGQKVEFLVSFYNNEISEKSEIFDDQFSVERPDGSNFTLKIRSTKLEDSAMYFCASSTQGRGAYEQYFGPGTRLTVT.

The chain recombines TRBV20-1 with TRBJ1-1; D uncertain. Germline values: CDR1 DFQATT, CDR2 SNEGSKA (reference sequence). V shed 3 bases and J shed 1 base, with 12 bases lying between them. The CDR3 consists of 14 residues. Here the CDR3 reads CSASVSRGNTEAFF. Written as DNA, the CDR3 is TGCAGTGCTAGTGTCAGTCGCGGGAACACTGAAGCTTTCTTT.

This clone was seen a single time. CDR3 sequence reads: CASRPGQGYTEAFF. CDR3 nucleotide sequence: TGTGCCAGTAGGCCGGGACAGGGGTACACTGAAGCTTTCTTT. The rearrangement joins TRBV19 to TRBJ1-1; 10 bases are a match to TRBD1. This CDR3 comprises 14 residues. Germline-derived CDR1 and CDR2 are LNHDA and SQIVND (reference sequence). V was pared by 6 bases and J by 3 bases, with 4 bases of the junction left unmatched.

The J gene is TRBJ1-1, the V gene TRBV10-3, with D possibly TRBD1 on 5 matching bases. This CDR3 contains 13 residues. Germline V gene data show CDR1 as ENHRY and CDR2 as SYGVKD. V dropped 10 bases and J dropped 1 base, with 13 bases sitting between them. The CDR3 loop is CATKIGGNTEAFF. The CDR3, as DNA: TGTGCCACCAAGATCGGGGGGAACACTGAAGCTTTCTTT.

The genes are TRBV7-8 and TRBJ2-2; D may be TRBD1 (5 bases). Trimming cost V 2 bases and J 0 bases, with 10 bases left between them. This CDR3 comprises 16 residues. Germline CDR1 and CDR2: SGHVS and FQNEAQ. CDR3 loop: CASSLIRTTNTGELFF. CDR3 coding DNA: TGTGCCAGCAGCTTAATCCGGACAACGAACACCGGGGAGCTGTTTTTT.

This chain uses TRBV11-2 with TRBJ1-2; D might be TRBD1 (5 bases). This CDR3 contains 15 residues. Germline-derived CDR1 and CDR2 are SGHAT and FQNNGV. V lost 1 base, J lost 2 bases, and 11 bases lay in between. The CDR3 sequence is CASSLVRAHNYGYTF. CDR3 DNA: TGTGCCAGCAGCTTAGTCAGGGCGCACAACTATGGCTACACCTTC.

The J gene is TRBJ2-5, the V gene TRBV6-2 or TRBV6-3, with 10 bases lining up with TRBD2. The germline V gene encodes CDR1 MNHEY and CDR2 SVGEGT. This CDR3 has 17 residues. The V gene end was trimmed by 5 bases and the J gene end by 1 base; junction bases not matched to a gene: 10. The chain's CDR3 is CASSTAARTSGQETQYF. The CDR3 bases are TGTGCCAGCAGTACCGCCGCTAGGACTAGCGGCCAAGAGACCCAGTACTTC.

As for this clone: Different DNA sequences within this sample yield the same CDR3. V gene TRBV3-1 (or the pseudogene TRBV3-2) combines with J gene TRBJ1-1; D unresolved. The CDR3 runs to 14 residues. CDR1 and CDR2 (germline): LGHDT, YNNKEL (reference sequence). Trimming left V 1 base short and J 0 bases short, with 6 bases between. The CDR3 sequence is CASSQGQLNTEAFF. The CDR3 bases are TGTGCCAGCAGCCAAGGGCAATTGAACACTGAAGCTTTCTTT.

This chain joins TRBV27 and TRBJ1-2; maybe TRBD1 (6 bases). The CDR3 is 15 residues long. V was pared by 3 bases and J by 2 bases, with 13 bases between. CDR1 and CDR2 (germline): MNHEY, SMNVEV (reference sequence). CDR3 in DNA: TGTGCCAGCAGTTTCAGCCGGGACACGAACTATGGCTACACCTTC. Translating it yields CASSFSRDTNYGYTF.

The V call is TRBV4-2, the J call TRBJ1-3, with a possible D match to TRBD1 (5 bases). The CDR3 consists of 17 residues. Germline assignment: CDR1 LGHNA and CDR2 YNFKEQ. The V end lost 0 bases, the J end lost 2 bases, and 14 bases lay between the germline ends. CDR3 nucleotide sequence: TGTGCCAGCAGCCAAGATTGGACATCCTCAACTGGAAACACCATATATTTT. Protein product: CASSQDWTSSTGNTIYF.